This T cell receptor beta chain was sequenced during a study of shared clonotypes between healthy human individuals. Regarding this clone: The antigen is unknown.

CCR7-negative CD45RA+ TemRA cells were pooled with CD45RO+ cells for CD8 memory. Study-wide results and limits: Exclusively blood specimens were collected; tissue repertoires likely differ.

Measured with immunoSEQ multiplex PCR; TCRdb has only the in-frame clones, and not every one. Among about 320,000 clones listed, 87% were seen once. V was clipped by 1 base and J by 5 bases, with 12 bases between them. The CDR3 length is 15 residues. CDR1 MGHRA and CDR2 YSYEKL come from the germline V gene. The sequence was collected from a man aged 18 to 35 in good health. The sample consisted of memory CD8+ T cells sorted from blood. The subset: CD45RO+ cells pooled with CCR7-negative TemRA cells. The rearrangement uses TRBV4-1 and TRBJ1-5; D is uncertain. The chain's CDR3 is CASSQARELDQPQHF. As DNA, the CDR3 is TGCGCCAGCAGCCAAGCCCGAGAACTCGATCAGCCCCAGCATTTT.